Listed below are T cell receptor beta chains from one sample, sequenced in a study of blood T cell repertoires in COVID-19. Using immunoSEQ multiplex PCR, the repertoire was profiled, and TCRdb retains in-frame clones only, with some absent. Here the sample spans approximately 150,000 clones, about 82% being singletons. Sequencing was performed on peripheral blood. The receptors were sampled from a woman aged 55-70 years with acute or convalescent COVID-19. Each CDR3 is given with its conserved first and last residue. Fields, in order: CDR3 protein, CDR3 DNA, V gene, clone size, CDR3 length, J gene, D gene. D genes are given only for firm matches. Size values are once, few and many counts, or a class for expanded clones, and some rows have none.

CDR3 protein: CASSYTGQTNTEAFF
CDR3 DNA: TGTGCCAGCAGTTACACTGGACAGACGAACACTGAAGCTTTCTTT
V gene: TRBV6-5
clone size: -
CDR3 length: 15
J gene: TRBJ1-1
D gene: -

CDR3 protein: CASRARDRAVHAVNQPQHF
CDR3 DNA: TGTGCCAGCAGGGCCCGGGACAGGGCCGTCCACGCCGTCAATCAGCCCCAGCATTTT
V gene: TRBV5-8
clone size: -
CDR3 length: 19
J gene: TRBJ1-5
D gene: TRBD1

CDR3 protein: CASSQDRGINEKLFF
CDR3 DNA: TGTGCCAGCAGCCAAGATAGGGGGATCAATGAAAAACTGTTTTTT
V gene: TRBV3-1/TRBV3-2
clone size: -
CDR3 length: 15
J gene: TRBJ1-4
D gene: -

CDR3 protein: CASSRASSGANVLTF
CDR3 DNA: TGTGCCAGCAGCCGCGCGAGCTCTGGGGCCAACGTCCTGACTTTC
V gene: TRBV2
clone size: -
CDR3 length: 15
J gene: TRBJ2-6
D gene: -

CDR3 protein: CASSVGSSGVGNTIYF
CDR3 DNA: TGTGCCAGCAGCGTAGGTTCCTCGGGGGTTGGAAACACCATATATTTT
V gene: TRBV9
clone size: once
CDR3 length: 16
J gene: TRBJ1-3
D gene: -

CDR3 protein: CASSLMRADSYEQYF
CDR3 DNA: TGTGCCAGCAGCTTAATGAGGGCTGACTCCTACGAGCAGTACTTC
V gene: TRBV11-3
clone size: -
CDR3 length: 15
J gene: TRBJ2-7
D gene: -

CDR3 protein: CAWSGGQKNEAFF
CDR3 DNA: TGTGCCTGGAGTGGGGGACAGAAAAATGAAGCTTTCTTT
V gene: TRBV30
clone size: -
CDR3 length: 13
J gene: TRBJ1-1
D gene: TRBD1

CDR3 protein: CSVGQGVTDTQYF
CDR3 DNA: TGCAGCGTAGGACAGGGGGTAACAGATACGCAGTATTTT
V gene: TRBV29-1
clone size: -
CDR3 length: 13
J gene: TRBJ2-3
D gene: TRBD1

CDR3 protein: CSVGDRGRLNTEAFF
CDR3 DNA: TGCAGCGTTGGGGACAGGGGGCGCCTGAACACTGAAGCTTTCTTT
V gene: TRBV29-1
clone size: -
CDR3 length: 15
J gene: TRBJ1-1
D gene: TRBD1

CDR3 protein: CASSPQQGWNSPLHF
CDR3 DNA: TGCGCCAGCAGCCCTCAACAGGGGTGGAATTCACCCCTCCACTTT
V gene: TRBV4-3
clone size: -
CDR3 length: 15
J gene: TRBJ1-6
D gene: TRBD1

CDR3 protein: CASSSKLLGQYRENPEAFF
CDR3 DNA: TGTGCCAGCAGCTCGAAACTGCTGGGACAGTACAGGGAGAACCCTGAAGCTTTCTTT
V gene: TRBV11-3
clone size: -
CDR3 length: 19
J gene: TRBJ1-1
D gene: TRBD1

CDR3 protein: CASSQVPGDRNYGYTF
CDR3 DNA: TGCGCCAGCAGCCAAGTCCCGGGGGACAGAAACTATGGCTACACCTTC
V gene: TRBV4-1
clone size: -
CDR3 length: 16
J gene: TRBJ1-2
D gene: TRBD1

CDR3 protein: CASRLAGGTDTQYF
CDR3 DNA: TGTGCCAGCAGATTAGCGGGGGGCACAGATACGCAGTATTTT
V gene: TRBV2
clone size: -
CDR3 length: 14
J gene: TRBJ2-3
D gene: TRBD2

CDR3 protein: CATSRGAGIGHNTEAFF
CDR3 DNA: TGTGCCACCAGCAGGGGTGCGGGGATTGGGCATAACACTGAAGCTTTCTTT
V gene: TRBV15
clone size: -
CDR3 length: 17
J gene: TRBJ1-1
D gene: -

CDR3 protein: CASSSRGANYGYTF
CDR3 DNA: TGTGCCAGCAGCTCCCGGGGGGCTAACTATGGCTACACCTTC
V gene: TRBV3-1/TRBV3-2
clone size: -
CDR3 length: 14
J gene: TRBJ1-2
D gene: -

CDR3 protein: CASSAQNEQYF
CDR3 DNA: TGTGCCAGCAGCGCGCAAAACGAGCAGTACTTC
V gene: TRBV7-8
clone size: -
CDR3 length: 11
J gene: TRBJ2-7
D gene: -

CDR3 protein: CASSLAGGQGMETQYF
CDR3 DNA: TGTGCCAGCAGCTTGGCTGGTGGGCAGGGAATGGAGACCCAGTACTTC
V gene: TRBV5-6
clone size: -
CDR3 length: 16
J gene: TRBJ2-5
D gene: -

CDR3 protein: CASSLTGEETQYF
CDR3 DNA: TGCGCCAGCAGCTTGACGGGGGAGGAGACCCAGTACTTC
V gene: TRBV5-1
clone size: -
CDR3 length: 13
J gene: TRBJ2-5
D gene: -

CDR3 protein: CASSLQAPSPLHF
CDR3 DNA: TGTGCCAGCAGCTTACAGGCTCCTTCACCCCTCCACTTT
V gene: TRBV7-3
clone size: once
CDR3 length: 13
J gene: TRBJ1-6
D gene: -

CDR3 protein: CATSDSRPGHAYNEQFF
CDR3 DNA: TGTGCCACCAGTGATTCACGTCCGGGACACGCGTACAATGAGCAGTTCTTC
V gene: TRBV24-1
clone size: -
CDR3 length: 17
J gene: TRBJ2-1
D gene: -

CDR3 protein: CASGRGRFQETQYF
CDR3 DNA: TGTGCCAGCGGAAGGGGCAGGTTCCAAGAGACCCAGTACTTC
V gene: TRBV5-6
clone size: once
CDR3 length: 14
J gene: TRBJ2-5
D gene: -

CDR3 protein: CASSSTDRIGGLDEQFF
CDR3 DNA: TGTGCCAGCAGCTCAACCGATCGGATCGGGGGGCTAGATGAGCAGTTCTTC
V gene: TRBV7-9
clone size: -
CDR3 length: 17
J gene: TRBJ2-1
D gene: -

CDR3 protein: CASSGPGQGREAFF
CDR3 DNA: TGTGCCAGCAGCGGACCGGGACAGGGTCGTGAAGCTTTCTTT
V gene: TRBV9
clone size: once
CDR3 length: 14
J gene: TRBJ1-1
D gene: TRBD1

CDR3 protein: CASSSRGETQYF
CDR3 DNA: TGTGCCAGCAGCTCCCGGGGAGAGACCCAGTACTTC
V gene: TRBV11-3
clone size: -
CDR3 length: 12
J gene: TRBJ2-5
D gene: -

CDR3 protein: CATSDFIGKETNEQFF
CDR3 DNA: TGTGCCACCAGTGATTTTATCGGTAAAGAAACGAATGAGCAGTTCTTC
V gene: TRBV24-1
clone size: -
CDR3 length: 16
J gene: TRBJ2-1
D gene: -

CDR3 protein: CASWGDEGIQPQHF
CDR3 DNA: TGTGCCAGCTGGGGGGATGAGGGGATTCAGCCCCAGCATTTT
V gene: TRBV6-5
clone size: -
CDR3 length: 14
J gene: TRBJ1-5
D gene: -

CDR3 protein: CASSQGQGGTYNSPLHF
CDR3 DNA: TGTGCCAGCAGCCAAGGACAGGGTGGGACCTATAATTCACCCCTCCACTTT
V gene: TRBV14
clone size: -
CDR3 length: 17
J gene: TRBJ1-6
D gene: TRBD1

CDR3 protein: CASSNRGSPYGYTF
CDR3 DNA: TGTGCCAGTAGCAATCGGGGGAGTCCCTATGGCTACACCTTC
V gene: TRBV6-5
clone size: -
CDR3 length: 14
J gene: TRBJ1-2
D gene: -

CDR3 protein: CASKVTSGGRAKFNEQFF
CDR3 DNA: TGCGCCAGCAAGGTTACTAGCGGGGGGAGGGCTAAATTCAATGAGCAGTTCTTC
V gene: TRBV5-1
clone size: -
CDR3 length: 18
J gene: TRBJ2-1
D gene: TRBD2

CDR3 protein: CASSFGQQGSTQYF
CDR3 DNA: TGTGCCAGCAGTTTCGGACAACAGGGGAGCACGCAGTATTTT
V gene: TRBV6-6
clone size: -
CDR3 length: 14
J gene: TRBJ2-3
D gene: TRBD1

CDR3 protein: CASSIRGNTGELFF
CDR3 DNA: TGTGCCAGTAGTATCCGGGGGAACACCGGGGAGCTGTTTTTT
V gene: TRBV19
clone size: -
CDR3 length: 14
J gene: TRBJ2-2
D gene: -

CDR3 protein: CASSPRQGWNTEAFF
CDR3 DNA: TGTGCCAGCAGCCCCCGACAGGGTTGGAACACTGAAGCTTTCTTT
V gene: TRBV11-2
clone size: -
CDR3 length: 15
J gene: TRBJ1-1
D gene: TRBD1

CDR3 protein: CASSFQGAGYEQYF
CDR3 DNA: TGTGCCAGCAGCTTTCAGGGGGCAGGGTACGAGCAGTACTTC
V gene: TRBV7-9
clone size: -
CDR3 length: 14
J gene: TRBJ2-7
D gene: TRBD1

CDR3 protein: CASSPGTGKEKLFF
CDR3 DNA: TGTGCCAGCAGTCCCGGGACAGGGAAGGAAAAACTGTTTTTT
V gene: TRBV7-2
clone size: -
CDR3 length: 14
J gene: TRBJ1-4
D gene: TRBD1

CDR3 protein: CASSPHPGHFTEAFF
CDR3 DNA: TGTGCCAGCAGCCCCCACCCGGGACACTTCACTGAAGCTTTCTTT
V gene: TRBV9
clone size: -
CDR3 length: 15
J gene: TRBJ1-1
D gene: -

CDR3 protein: CASTLGQGAYEQYF
CDR3 DNA: TGTGCCAGCACTCTCGGACAGGGTGCTTACGAGCAGTACTTC
V gene: TRBV6-6
clone size: few
CDR3 length: 14
J gene: TRBJ2-7
D gene: TRBD1

CDR3 protein: CASSLMRGYTF
CDR3 DNA: TGTGCCAGCAGCTTAATGAGGGGCTACACCTTC
V gene: TRBV7-9
clone size: -
CDR3 length: 11
J gene: TRBJ1-2
D gene: -

CDR3 protein: CASQGDTPNNEQFF
CDR3 DNA: TGTGCCAGCCAGGGGGACACACCTAACAATGAGCAGTTCTTC
V gene: TRBV28
clone size: -
CDR3 length: 14
J gene: TRBJ2-1
D gene: TRBD1

CDR3 protein: CASRDGQGGSPLHF
CDR3 DNA: TGTGCCAGTAGAGACGGACAGGGTGGTTCACCCCTCCACTTT
V gene: TRBV19
clone size: -
CDR3 length: 14
J gene: TRBJ1-6
D gene: TRBD1

CDR3 protein: CASSPYPGLAGFYEQYF
CDR3 DNA: TGTGCCAGTAGTCCGTACCCGGGACTAGCGGGGTTCTACGAGCAGTACTTC
V gene: TRBV19
clone size: -
CDR3 length: 17
J gene: TRBJ2-7
D gene: TRBD2

CDR3 protein: CASRSGVQAFF
CDR3 DNA: TGTGCCAGCAGGTCCGGGGTCCAAGCTTTCTTT
V gene: TRBV6-5
clone size: -
CDR3 length: 11
J gene: TRBJ1-1
D gene: -

CDR3 protein: CASSLRGLGEQFF
CDR3 DNA: TGTGCCAGCAGCCTCAGGGGTTTGGGTGAGCAGTTCTTC
V gene: TRBV7-2
clone size: -
CDR3 length: 13
J gene: TRBJ2-1
D gene: -

CDR3 protein: CASSLTRSHEQFF
CDR3 DNA: TGTGCCAGCAGTTTGACTAGATCCCATGAGCAGTTCTTC
V gene: TRBV11-3
clone size: -
CDR3 length: 13
J gene: TRBJ2-1
D gene: -

CDR3 protein: CACSTGVLNQPQHF
CDR3 DNA: TGTGCCTGTTCAACAGGGGTGCTAAATCAGCCCCAGCATTTT
V gene: TRBV30
clone size: -
CDR3 length: 14
J gene: TRBJ1-5
D gene: TRBD1

CDR3 protein: CASRPDTGYNSPLHF
CDR3 DNA: TGTGCCAGCAGACCAGATACAGGGTATAATTCACCCCTCCACTTT
V gene: TRBV6-5
clone size: -
CDR3 length: 15
J gene: TRBJ1-6
D gene: -

CDR3 protein: CASRPTGPRLLNNEQFF
CDR3 DNA: TGTGCCAGCCGACCGACAGGACCCAGATTACTTAACAATGAGCAGTTCTTC
V gene: TRBV27
clone size: -
CDR3 length: 17
J gene: TRBJ2-1
D gene: -

CDR3 protein: CASSRKSGGYQPQHF
CDR3 DNA: TGTGCCAGCAGTCGGAAGAGCGGGGGGTATCAGCCCCAGCATTTT
V gene: TRBV6-5
clone size: -
CDR3 length: 15
J gene: TRBJ1-5
D gene: -

CDR3 protein: CASSAYFDRAWGTDTQYF
CDR3 DNA: TGTGCCAGCAGCGCGTACTTCGACAGGGCATGGGGCACAGATACGCAGTATTTT
V gene: TRBV7-8
clone size: -
CDR3 length: 18
J gene: TRBJ2-3
D gene: TRBD1

CDR3 protein: CASTLGQGFSGANVLTF
CDR3 DNA: TGTGCCAGTACCTTGGGACAGGGCTTCTCTGGGGCCAACGTCCTGACTTTC
V gene: TRBV19
clone size: -
CDR3 length: 17
J gene: TRBJ2-6
D gene: TRBD1

CDR3 protein: CASSLVLRGSDEQYF
CDR3 DNA: TGTGCCAGCAGCTTAGTGTTGAGAGGGTCGGACGAGCAGTACTTC
V gene: TRBV7-6
clone size: -
CDR3 length: 15
J gene: TRBJ2-7
D gene: -

CDR3 protein: CASSVAGGETQYF
CDR3 DNA: TGTGCCAGCAGCGTAGCGGGTGGGGAGACCCAGTACTTC
V gene: TRBV9
clone size: -
CDR3 length: 13
J gene: TRBJ2-5
D gene: -

CDR3 protein: CASSSDRGLANQPQHF
CDR3 DNA: TGTGCCAGTAGTTCCGACAGGGGCCTAGCCAACCAGCCCCAGCATTTT
V gene: TRBV19
clone size: -
CDR3 length: 16
J gene: TRBJ1-5
D gene: TRBD1

CDR3 protein: CATSDLSQGGDNEQFF
CDR3 DNA: TGTGCCACCAGTGATTTGTCGCAGGGTGGGGACAATGAGCAGTTCTTC
V gene: TRBV24-1
clone size: -
CDR3 length: 16
J gene: TRBJ2-1
D gene: -

CDR3 protein: CASSRLAVGSLSNQPQHF
CDR3 DNA: TGTGCCAGCAGTCGTCTGGCGGTGGGGAGTTTGAGCAATCAGCCCCAGCATTTT
V gene: TRBV7-6
clone size: -
CDR3 length: 18
J gene: TRBJ1-5
D gene: -